This entry concerns a single T cell receptor (beta chain). The data were obtained in a study of technical replicates of blood from several donors. TCRdb's copy holds only in-frame clones and misses some; the assay was immunoSEQ multiplex PCR. The sample includes fewer than 85,000 clones, 85% to 95% of them seen just once. The receptor was derived from a human donor in good health. Some clones in this sample may be carry-over from other donors' samples. The material sequenced was PBMCs.

DNA of the CDR3: TGTGCCAGCAGTGACAGGTACGGGGGTGAAGCTTTCTTT. As protein: CASSDRYGGEAFF. This sequence joins TRBV2 and TRBJ1-1; possibly TRBD1 for D (5 bases). V was clipped by 3 bases and J by 7 bases, with 12 bases between them. The CDR3 is 13 residues long. Germline V gives CDR1 SNHLY, CDR2 FYNNEI.